The T cell receptor beta chain described here comes from a study of cytomegalovirus exposure and HLA in healthy donors. Study in general: Unique TCR beta sequences numbering some 110 million came from about 179 million T cells in an earlier analysis. The study's early data release held roughly 91 million unique TCRs from HLA-typed donors.

As to this clone: What it binds is not known.

General study points: There were around 160 TCR beta chains listed as cytomegalovirus-associated. Most subjects' HLA-A and HLA-B alleles were reportedly predicted from TCR beta sequences.

The PCR had 60 Vbeta and 13 Jbeta primers. Produced via immunoSEQ multiplex PCR; TCRdb's table is partial and in-frame only. The data hold hundreds of thousands of clones, with about 80% observed a single time. The germline V gene encodes CDR1 LNHNV and CDR2 YYDKDF (reference sequence). Trimming removed 2 bases at V and 1 base at J, with 11 bases between. This CDR3 comprises 16 residues. The sequence was collected from a woman in her sixties in good health and CMV-seropositive. What was sequenced was PBMCs. The rearrangement links TRBV15 to TRBJ2-2, with D perhaps matching TRBD1 (6 bases). The chain's CDR3 is CATSRSDRLNTGELFF. CDR3 nucleotide sequence: TGTGCCACCAGCAGAAGCGACAGGTTGAACACCGGGGAGCTGTTTTTT. Full variable domain (rest looked up from reference TRBV15 and TRBJ2-2): DAMVIQNPRYQVTQFGKPVTLSCSQTLNHNVMYWYQQKSSQAPKLLFHYYDKDFNNEADTPDNFQSRRPNTSFCFLDIRSPGLGDTAMYLCATSRSDRLNTGELFFGEGSRLTVL.